The 21 T cell receptor beta chains listed next were all sequenced from one sample in a study of T-cell reconstitution after alpha-beta-depleted transplantation in children. Construction of the TCRbeta library involved unique molecular identifiers. One entry per CDR3 protein, called by TCRdb with MiXCR from the PCR reads. The table lists roughly 190,000 distinct CDR3 sequences, approximately 15% of them singletons. The source was PBMCs from the stem cell graft donor, collected from the stem cell graft. The receptors were sampled from a human donor who donated a stem cell graft to a child with acute lymphoblastic leukemia.

The J gene is TRBJ2-3, the V gene TRBV11-1; D assignment may be TRBD1 or TRBD2 (5 bases each). V dropped 7 bases and J dropped 5 bases, with 22 bases sitting between them. Germline V gene data show CDR1 as SGHAT and CDR2 as FQDESV (reference sequence). There are 16 residues in the CDR3. CDR3 in DNA: TGTGCCAGCAACCCCGGGGTTGGGGCAGAGGGAGATACGCAGTATTTT. Protein product: CASNPGVGAEGDTQYF.

This clonotype showed up many times. The rearrangement uses TRBV20-1 and TRBJ2-7, with 12 bases that match TRBD1. This CDR3 is built from 14 residues. Trimming removed 3 bases from V and 5 bases from J; junction bases left unmatched: 5. Per germline, CDR1 DFQATT and CDR2 SNEGSKA (reference sequence). CDR3 nucleotide sequence: TGCAGTGCTAGTAAGGGGACAGGGGGCCACGAGCAGTACTTC. It translates to CSASKGTGGHEQYF.

This clonotype has just a few counts. The chain has TRBV5-1 and TRBJ2-2; D unclear. The germline V and J ends were trimmed by 1 base and 0 bases, with 7 bases remaining between them. Germline CDR1 and CDR2: SGHRS and YFSETQ. The CDR3 runs to 15 residues. CDR3 bases: TGCGCCAGCAGCTTGAGCCAGCCGAACACCGGGGAGCTGTTTTTT. Residues: CASSLSQPNTGELFF.

This clonotype was seen ten or more times. The CDR3 loop is CASSVGGTADTQYF. In DNA form, the CDR3 reads TGTGCCAGCAGCGTAGGAGGGACCGCAGATACGCAGTATTTT. The chain is built from TRBV9 and TRBJ2-3; the D call may be TRBD1 or TRBD2 (5 bases each). The CDR3 contains 14 residues. Germline V lookup: CDR1 SGDLS, CDR2 YYNGEE. Trimming took 0 bases from V and 4 from J, leaving 9 bases between them.

This clonotype appeared a few times. The chain has TRBV3-1 and TRBJ2-4; D possibly matches TRBD1 or TRBD2 (5 bases each). The CDR3 consists of 14 residues. The germline CDR1 and CDR2 sequences are LGHDT and YNNKEL (reference sequence). V was cut by 1 base and J by 6 bases, with 10 bases left in between. CDR3 nucleotides: TGTGCCAGCAGCCAAGTTCACGGGACAAACATTCAGTACTTC. Its translation: CASSQVHGTNIQYF.

This clonotype occurred many times. J is TRBJ2-7 and V is TRBV12-3 or TRBV12-4, with a possible D match to TRBD2 (5 bases). The V end was cut by 2 bases, the J end by 4 bases, with 12 bases between. CDR3 length: 14 amino acids. CDR3 DNA: TGTGCCAGCAGTTTATCGGCTAGCACGTACGAGCAGTACTTC. It specifies CASSLSASTYEQYF.

This clonotype occurred many times. The chain recombines TRBV6-5 with TRBJ1-1; D may be TRBD1 (5 bases). V lost 2 bases to trimming and J lost 5 bases, with 9 bases between them. The germline gives CDR1 MNHEY, CDR2 SVGAGI. The CDR3 consists of 13 residues. CDR3 sequence: CASSYGGGTEAFF. The CDR3 nucleotides read TGTGCCAGCAGTTACGGGGGGGGAACTGAAGCTTTCTTT.

The rearrangement uses TRBV5-5 and TRBJ2-7, with unresolved D. CDR1 is SGHKS, CDR2 YYEKEE, per germline (reference sequence). CDR3 length: 15 amino acids. The ends were cut back, 0 bases at V and 2 bases at J, with 12 bases in the middle. The CDR3 here is CASSLGGSLTYEQYF. CDR3 nucleotide sequence: TGTGCCAGCAGCTTGGGAGGTAGCCTAACCTACGAGCAGTACTTC.

The rearrangement uses TRBV5-6 and TRBJ2-2; D is unresolved. The CDR3 is 16 amino acids. The germline V gene has CDR1 SGHDT and CDR2 YYEEEE. The V end was cut by 0 bases, the J end by 0 bases, with 9 bases between. CDR3 sequence: CASSLASHANTGELFF. The CDR3 region has the DNA TGTGCCAGCAGCTTGGCCTCCCACGCGAACACCGGGGAGCTGTTTTTT.

On this clonotype: At one end, the junction sequence differs from germline, possibly due to a read error. The chain employs TRBV7-7 and TRBJ2-5; a weak D match, TRBD1 (6 bases). The germline gives CDR1 SSHAT, CDR2 FNYEAQ (reference sequence). The CDR3 consists of 14 residues. CDR3 sequence (DNA): TGTGCTAGCAGCCCCGACAGGAATAAAGAGACCCAGTACTTC. Its translation is CASSPDRNKETQYF.

The rearrangement uses TRBV9 and TRBJ2-1, with 10 bases matching TRBD2. With 3 bases clipped from V and 5 bases from J, the junction kept 2 bases outside the gene matches. The CDR3 extends over 14 amino acids. Germline assignment: CDR1 SGDLS and CDR2 YYNGEE. CDR3 nucleotide sequence: TGTGCCAGCAGCGCCCTAGCGGGAGACAATGAGCAGTTCTTC. It yields the protein CASSALAGDNEQFF.

The sample holds a few counts of this clonotype. The chain couples TRBV19 to TRBJ1-1; 8 bases map to TRBD1. The V gene end was trimmed by 6 bases and the J gene end by 5 bases; junction bases not matched to a gene: 8. The CDR3 runs to 14 residues. The V gene's germline CDR1 is LNHDA and CDR2 SQIVND (reference sequence). In nucleotides, the CDR3 is TGTGCCAGTAGAAGAAACAGGGGGGTTACTGAAGCTTTCTTT. It codes for CASRRNRGVTEAFF.

This clonotype was recorded at least ten times. CDR3 nucleotide sequence: TGTGCCAGCAGTTTAGGGACAGGGGGCGATGAGACCCAGTACTTC. Translated, it gives CASSLGTGGDETQYF. This chain connects TRBV12-3 or TRBV12-4 to TRBJ2-5; 11 nucleotides match TRBD1. This CDR3 has 15 residues. The trim removed 1 base at V and 5 bases at J, leaving 3 bases unmatched.

There are many counts of this clonotype. The chain is built from TRBV20-1 and TRBJ2-1; 8 bases fit TRBD2. The J segment lost 5 bases and the V segment lost 2 bases, leaving 5 bases of the junction unmatched. The germline V gene has CDR1 DFQATT and CDR2 SNEGSKA (reference sequence). The CDR3 totals 14 residues. The CDR3 is CSARRLARNNEQFF. The CDR3 DNA reads as TGCAGTGCTAGAAGACTAGCGAGAAACAATGAGCAGTTCTTC.

This clonotype has ten or more counts. This sequence joins TRBV12-3 or TRBV12-4 and TRBJ2-4; D is perhaps TRBD1 (6 bases). The CDR3 extends over 15 amino acids. V lost 3 bases and J 2 bases, leaving 11 bases between the germline ends. CDR3 loop: CASSFQGTTKNIQYF. The CDR3 DNA is TGTGCCAGCAGTTTCCAGGGGACGACCAAAAACATTCAGTACTTC.

This clonotype was recorded at least ten times. This sequence joins TRBV5-1 and TRBJ2-1; 9 bases match TRBD2. There are 15 residues in the CDR3. CDR1 is SGHRS, CDR2 YFSETQ, per germline. The V segment lost 0 bases and the J segment 7 bases; nucleotides outside the gene matches: 5. CDR3 region: CASSLGLAGENEQFF. DNA of the CDR3: TGCGCCAGCAGCTTGGGATTAGCGGGAGAAAATGAGCAGTTCTTC.

This clonotype was found a few times. The rearrangement uses TRBV29-1 and TRBJ1-2; D call uncertain. The CDR3 covers 13 residues. V lost 4 bases and J 8 bases, leaving 17 bases between the germline ends. Germline V lookup: CDR1 SQVTM, CDR2 ANQGSEA. The chain's CDR3 is CSVGTGEEFGYTF. CDR3 DNA: TGCAGCGTTGGGACTGGGGAAGAGTTCGGCTACACCTTC.

In this sample, this clonotype turned up many times. The rearrangement joins TRBV5-1 to TRBJ2-1; a possible D gene is TRBD2 (5 bases). CDR1 and CDR2 from the germline V gene are SGHRS and YFSETQ. The V and J ends lost 0 bases and 5 bases respectively, with 6 bases between them. The CDR3 covers 13 residues. CDR3 nucleotide sequence: TGCGCCAGCAGCTTGGCCGGGGACAATGAGCAGTTCTTC. Translating it yields CASSLAGDNEQFF.

This clonotype has a count of ten or more. The chain carries TRBV6-1 and TRBJ1-4; 8 bases map to TRBD1. Losses at the gene ends were 6 bases for V and 8 bases for J; bases not matched to a gene: 11. The germline V gene has CDR1 MNHNS and CDR2 SASEGT. The CDR3 runs 15 residues. The CDR3 DNA reads TGTGCCAGCAGGAACCACAGGGGGGTACGGGAAAAACTGTTTTTT. Translating gives CASRNHRGVREKLFF.

The table lists this clonotype with many counts. The V gene is TRBV28, the J gene TRBJ2-5; TRBD1 matches 9 bases. V shed 1 base and J 6 bases; nucleotides not matched to a gene: 9. The CDR3 totals 16 residues. Germline V gene lookup returns CDR1 MDHEN and CDR2 SYDVKM. The CDR3 here is CASSLSGTGTGKTQYF. The DNA of the CDR3 is TGTGCCAGCAGTTTATCTGGGACAGGGACGGGGAAGACCCAGTACTTC. Full variable domain (outside the CDR3, taken from reference TRBV28 and TRBJ2-5): DVKVTQSSRYLVKRTGEKVFLECVQDMDHENMFWYRQDPGLGLRLIYFSYDVKMKEKGDIPEGYSVSREKKERFSLILESASTNQTSMYLCASSLSGTGTGKTQYFGPGTRLLVL.

This clonotype was observed a handful of times. This chain connects TRBV2 to TRBJ2-3; no definite D call. V was cut by 2 bases and J by 14 bases, with 17 bases left in between. Looked up from germline, CDR1 is SNHLY and CDR2 is FYNNEI. The CDR3 has 13 residues. This CDR3 reads CASSESRVTSWYF. DNA of the CDR3: TGTGCCAGCAGTGAAAGTAGGGTCACATCGTGGTATTTT.